The clone carrying this T cell receptor beta chain was recorded a few times. The antigen remains unidentified. Sequencing targeted expressed TCRB transcripts, as all isolated RNA had been reverse transcribed. Some clones are missing from TCRdb's copy, which holds only in-frame ones; the method was immunoSEQ multiplex PCR. There are 300,000 to 400,000 clones in the sample; approximately 12% occur only once, and roughly 0.015% lies in the top ten. The sample belongs to a study of beta chain features in type 1 diabetes. Study-level points and caveats: In every one of the four CD4+ subsets, TCRB CDR3s were moderately but significantly shorter in Type 1 diabetes patients. Patients' naive, central memory and Treg TCRB repertoires seemed closer to one another than those of healthy donors. Cells expressing TCR highly could be over-represented by cDNA sequencing.

This TCR was recovered from a woman under 30 with type 1 diabetes. The material sequenced was naive CD4+ T cells from blood.

CDR3 region: CASSIGRLGNTEAFF. CDR3 DNA sequence: TGTGCCAGTAGTATCGGGAGATTGGGAAACACTGAAGCTTTCTTT. V and J are TRBV19 and TRBJ1-1; D remains ambiguous. The CDR3 totals 15 residues. The V end lost 3 bases, the J end lost 2 bases, and 13 bases lay between the germline ends. The germline V gene has CDR1 LNHDA and CDR2 SQIVND (reference sequence).